The clone carrying this T cell receptor beta chain was seen just once. This CDR3 contains 16 residues. Deletions cut 3 bases from V and 6 bases from J, with 17 bases between. Germline values: CDR1 MNHEY, CDR2 SMNVEV (reference sequence). Measured with immunoSEQ multiplex PCR; TCRdb has only the in-frame clones, and not every one. Of fewer than 65,000 clones in the sample, about 92% are singletons; the top ten hold approximately 1.9%. The data were taken from a study of T cell changes during pregnancy in multiple sclerosis. Here the sequenced sample was peripheral blood, taken in the second trimester of pregnancy. The sequence was obtained from a female donor with multiple sclerosis, enrolled in a pregnancy study. This chain links TRBV27 with TRBJ2-2, with D unclear. CDR3 loop: CASSFSAGKSPGELFF. The DNA for the CDR3 is TGTGCCAGCAGTTTTTCGGCAGGAAAATCTCCCGGGGAGCTGTTTTTT.